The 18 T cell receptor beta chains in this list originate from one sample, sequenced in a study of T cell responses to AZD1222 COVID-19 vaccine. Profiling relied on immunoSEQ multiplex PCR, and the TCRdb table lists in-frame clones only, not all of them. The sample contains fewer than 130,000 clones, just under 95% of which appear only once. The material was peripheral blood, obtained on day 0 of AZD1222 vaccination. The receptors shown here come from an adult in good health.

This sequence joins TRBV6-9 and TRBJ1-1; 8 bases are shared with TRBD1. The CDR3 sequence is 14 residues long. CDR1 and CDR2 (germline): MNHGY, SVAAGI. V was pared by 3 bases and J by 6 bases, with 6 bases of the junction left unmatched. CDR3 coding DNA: TGTGCCAGCAGTTACCTGACAGGGGTTCCTGAAGCTTTCTTT. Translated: CASSYLTGVPEAFF.

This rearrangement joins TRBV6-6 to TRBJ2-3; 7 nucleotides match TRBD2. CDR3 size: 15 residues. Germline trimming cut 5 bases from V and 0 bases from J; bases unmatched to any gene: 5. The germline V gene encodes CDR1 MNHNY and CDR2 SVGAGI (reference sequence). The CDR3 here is CASSHIGGSTDTQYF. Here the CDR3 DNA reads TGTGCCAGCAGTCATATCGGGGGGAGCACAGATACGCAGTATTTT.

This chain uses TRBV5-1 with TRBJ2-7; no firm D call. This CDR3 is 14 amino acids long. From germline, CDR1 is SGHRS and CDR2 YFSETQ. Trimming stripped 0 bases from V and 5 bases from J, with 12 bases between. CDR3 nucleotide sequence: TGCGCCAGCAGCTTGGCCCCTGGGGTTAACGAGCAGTACTTC. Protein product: CASSLAPGVNEQYF.

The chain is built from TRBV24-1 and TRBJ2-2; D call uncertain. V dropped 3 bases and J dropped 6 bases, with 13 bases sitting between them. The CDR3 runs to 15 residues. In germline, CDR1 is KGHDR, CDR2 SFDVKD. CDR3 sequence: CATSDTTTRAGELFF. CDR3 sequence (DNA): TGTGCCACCAGTGATACCACCACCCGGGCCGGGGAGCTGTTTTTT.

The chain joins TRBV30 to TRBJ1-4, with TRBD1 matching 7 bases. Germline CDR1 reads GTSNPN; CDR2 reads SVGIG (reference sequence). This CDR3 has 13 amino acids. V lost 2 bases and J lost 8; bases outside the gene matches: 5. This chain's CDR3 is CAWSYRGGEKLFF. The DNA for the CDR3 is TGTGCCTGGAGTTACAGGGGAGGGGAAAAACTGTTTTTT. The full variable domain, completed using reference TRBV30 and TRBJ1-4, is SQTIHQWPATLVQPVGSPLSLECTVEGTSNPNLYWYRQAAGRGLQLLFYSVGIGQISSEVPQNLSASRPQDRQFILSSKKLLLSDSGFYLCAWSYRGGEKLFFGSGTQLSVL.

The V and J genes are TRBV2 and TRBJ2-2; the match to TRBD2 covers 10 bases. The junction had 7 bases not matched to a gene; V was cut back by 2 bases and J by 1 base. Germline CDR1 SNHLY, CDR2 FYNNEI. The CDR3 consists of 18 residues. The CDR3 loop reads CASSERASGGQNTGELFF. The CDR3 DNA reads TGTGCCAGCAGTGAACGGGCTAGCGGGGGCCAGAACACCGGGGAGCTGTTTTTT.

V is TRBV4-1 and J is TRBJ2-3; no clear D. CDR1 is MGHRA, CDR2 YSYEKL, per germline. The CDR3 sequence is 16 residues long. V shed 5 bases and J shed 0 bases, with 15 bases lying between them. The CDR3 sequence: CASSSTRYTSTDTQYF. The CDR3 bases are TGCGCCAGCAGCTCCACTCGCTACACTAGCACAGATACGCAGTATTTT.

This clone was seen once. CDR3 loop: CASSPRGRGTGSYEQFF. The CDR3 DNA sequence: TGTGCCAGCAGCCCTAGGGGGCGCGGGACAGGGAGCTATGAGCAGTTCTTC. This rearrangement joins TRBV7-6 to TRBJ2-1; TRBD1 agrees at 9 bases. In germline, CDR1 is SGHVS, CDR2 FNYEAQ. The V segment lost 5 bases and the J segment 8 bases; nucleotides outside the gene matches: 16. The CDR3 is 17 amino acids.

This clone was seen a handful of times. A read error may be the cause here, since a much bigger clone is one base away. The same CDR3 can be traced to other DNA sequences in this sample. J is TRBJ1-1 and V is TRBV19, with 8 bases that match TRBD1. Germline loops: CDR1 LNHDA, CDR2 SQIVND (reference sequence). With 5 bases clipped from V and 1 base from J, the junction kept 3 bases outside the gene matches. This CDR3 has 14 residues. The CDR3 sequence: CASSLQGANTEAFF. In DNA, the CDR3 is TGTGCCAGTAGTCTCCAGGGGGCGAACACTGAAGCTTTCTTT.

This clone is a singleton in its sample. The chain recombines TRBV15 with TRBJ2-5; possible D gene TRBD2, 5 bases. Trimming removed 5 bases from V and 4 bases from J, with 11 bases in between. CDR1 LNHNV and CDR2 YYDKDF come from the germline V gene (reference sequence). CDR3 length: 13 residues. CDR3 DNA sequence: TGTGCCACCAGCCGGGATTTATTAGAGACCCAGTACTTC. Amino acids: CATSRDLLETQYF.

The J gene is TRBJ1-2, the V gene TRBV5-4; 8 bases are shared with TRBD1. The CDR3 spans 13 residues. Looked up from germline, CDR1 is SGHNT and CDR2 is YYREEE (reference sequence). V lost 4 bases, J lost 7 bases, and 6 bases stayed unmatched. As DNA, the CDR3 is TGTGCCAGCAGCGCTGACAGGGGAGGTGGCTACACCTTC. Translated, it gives CASSADRGGGYTF.

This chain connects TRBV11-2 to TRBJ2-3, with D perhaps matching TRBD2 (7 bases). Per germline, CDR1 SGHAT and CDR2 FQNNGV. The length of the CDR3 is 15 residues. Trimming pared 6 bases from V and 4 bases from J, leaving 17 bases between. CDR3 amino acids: CASSLVGGQADTQYF. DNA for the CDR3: TGTGCCAGCAGTCTAGTCGGGGGGCAGGCAGATACGCAGTATTTT.

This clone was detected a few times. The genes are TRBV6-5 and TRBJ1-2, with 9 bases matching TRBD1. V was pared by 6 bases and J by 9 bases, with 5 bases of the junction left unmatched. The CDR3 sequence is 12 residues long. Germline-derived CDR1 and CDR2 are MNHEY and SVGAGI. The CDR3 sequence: CASSYDRGSYTF. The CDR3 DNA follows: TGTGCCAGCAGCTATGACAGGGGGAGCTACACCTTC.

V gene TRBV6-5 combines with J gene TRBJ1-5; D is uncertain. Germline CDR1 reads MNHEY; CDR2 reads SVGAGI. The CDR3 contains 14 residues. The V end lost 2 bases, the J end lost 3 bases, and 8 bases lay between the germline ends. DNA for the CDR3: TGTGCCAGCAGTTACGCGGGAGACAATCAGCCCCAGCATTTT. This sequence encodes CASSYAGDNQPQHF.

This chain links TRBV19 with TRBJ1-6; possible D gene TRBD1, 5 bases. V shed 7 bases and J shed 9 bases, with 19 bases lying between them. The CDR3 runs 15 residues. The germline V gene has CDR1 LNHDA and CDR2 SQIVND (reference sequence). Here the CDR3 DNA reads TGTGCCAGTATAGCTCAAGCAGGGCTCGGTTCACCCCTCCACTTT. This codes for CASIAQAGLGSPLHF.

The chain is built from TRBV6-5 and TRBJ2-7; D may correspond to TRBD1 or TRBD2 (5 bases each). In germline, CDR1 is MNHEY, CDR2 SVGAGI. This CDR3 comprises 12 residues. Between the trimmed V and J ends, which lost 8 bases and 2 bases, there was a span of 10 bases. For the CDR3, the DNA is TGTGCCAGCGTCCGGGGACCCTACGAGCAGTACTTC. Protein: CASVRGPYEQYF.

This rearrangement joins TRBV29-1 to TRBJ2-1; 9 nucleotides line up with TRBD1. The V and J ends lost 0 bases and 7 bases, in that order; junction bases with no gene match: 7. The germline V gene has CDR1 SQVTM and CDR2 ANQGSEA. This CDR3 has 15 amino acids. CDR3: CSVEDGQGLWNEQFF. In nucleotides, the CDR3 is TGCAGCGTTGAAGATGGACAGGGGCTATGGAATGAGCAGTTCTTC.

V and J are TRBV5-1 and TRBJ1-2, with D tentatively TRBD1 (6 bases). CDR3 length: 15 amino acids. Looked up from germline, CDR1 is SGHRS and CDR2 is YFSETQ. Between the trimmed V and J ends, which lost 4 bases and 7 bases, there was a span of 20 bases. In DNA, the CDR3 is TGCGCCAGCAGCCAGGAGGACAGCCGATTAGGTGGCTACACCTTC. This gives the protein CASSQEDSRLGGYTF.